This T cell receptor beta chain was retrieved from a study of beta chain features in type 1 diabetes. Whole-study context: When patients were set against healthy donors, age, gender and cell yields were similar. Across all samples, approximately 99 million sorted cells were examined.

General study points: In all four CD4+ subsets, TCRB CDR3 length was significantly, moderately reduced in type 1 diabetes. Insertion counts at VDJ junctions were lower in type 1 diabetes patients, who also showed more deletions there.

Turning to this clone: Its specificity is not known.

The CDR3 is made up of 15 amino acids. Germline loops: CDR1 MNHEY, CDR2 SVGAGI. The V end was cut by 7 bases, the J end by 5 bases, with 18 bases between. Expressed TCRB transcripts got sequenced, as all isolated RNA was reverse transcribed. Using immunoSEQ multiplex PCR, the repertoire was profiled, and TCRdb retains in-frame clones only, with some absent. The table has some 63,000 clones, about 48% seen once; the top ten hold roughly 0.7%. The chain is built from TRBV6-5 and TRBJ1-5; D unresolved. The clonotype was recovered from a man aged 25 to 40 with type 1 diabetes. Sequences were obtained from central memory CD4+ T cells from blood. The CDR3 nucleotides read TGTGCCAGCACCCCACCTGGAGGGAATGATCAGCCCCAGCATTTT. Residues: CASTPPGGNDQPQHF.